This TCR beta chain was profiled in a study of cytomegalovirus exposure and HLA in healthy donors. The sample holds a few counts of this clone. The PCR made use of 60 Vbeta and 13 Jbeta primers. Authors' methods: Unique TCR beta chains numbered 60 million to 100 million in a later analysis, with 10 million to 14 million shared. Sequencing was performed with immunoSEQ multiplex PCR; in TCRdb, only in-frame clones are kept and a portion is missing. The V and J calls and clone size were taken over from that table, and D and trimming were inferred from the DNA. The sample includes about 120,000 clones, over 8.5% of them seen just once. CDR3 length equals 13 residues. Germline V gene data show CDR1 as SNHLY and CDR2 as FYNNEI. Trimming removed 3 bases at V and 6 bases at J, with 11 bases between.

Sequencing input: PBMCs. The chain joins TRBV2 to TRBJ1-2; D perhaps matches TRBD1 (6 bases). The sequence derives from a woman in her thirties or forties in good health and CMV-seropositive. The CDR3 is CASSDRGADGYTF. CDR3 bases: TGTGCCAGCAGTGACAGGGGCGCCGATGGCTACACCTTC.